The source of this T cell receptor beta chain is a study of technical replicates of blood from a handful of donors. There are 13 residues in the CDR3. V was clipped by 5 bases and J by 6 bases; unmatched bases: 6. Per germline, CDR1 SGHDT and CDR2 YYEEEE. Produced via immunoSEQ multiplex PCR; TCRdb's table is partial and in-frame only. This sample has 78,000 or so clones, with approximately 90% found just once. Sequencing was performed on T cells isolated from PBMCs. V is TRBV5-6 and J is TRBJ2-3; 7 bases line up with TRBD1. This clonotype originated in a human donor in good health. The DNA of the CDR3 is TGTGCCAGCAGTCAGAGCAGGGGGGATACGCAGTATTTT. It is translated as CASSQSRGDTQYF.